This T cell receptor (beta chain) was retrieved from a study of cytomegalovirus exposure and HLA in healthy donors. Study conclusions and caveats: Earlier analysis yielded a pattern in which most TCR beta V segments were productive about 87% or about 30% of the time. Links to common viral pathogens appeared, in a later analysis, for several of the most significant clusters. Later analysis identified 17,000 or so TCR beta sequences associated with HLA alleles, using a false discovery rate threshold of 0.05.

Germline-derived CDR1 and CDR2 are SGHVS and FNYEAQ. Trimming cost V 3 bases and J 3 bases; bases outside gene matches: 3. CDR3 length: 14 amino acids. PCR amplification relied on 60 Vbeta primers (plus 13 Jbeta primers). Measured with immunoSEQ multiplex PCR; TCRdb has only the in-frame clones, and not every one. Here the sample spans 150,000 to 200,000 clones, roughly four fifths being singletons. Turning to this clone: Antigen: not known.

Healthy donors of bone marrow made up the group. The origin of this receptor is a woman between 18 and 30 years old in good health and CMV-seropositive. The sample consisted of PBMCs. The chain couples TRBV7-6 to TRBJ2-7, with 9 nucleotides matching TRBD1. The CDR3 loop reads CASSFGTGNYEQYF. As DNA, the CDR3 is TGTGCCAGCAGCTTTGGGACAGGGAACTACGAGCAGTACTTC. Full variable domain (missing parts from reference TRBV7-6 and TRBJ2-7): GAGVSQSPRYKVTKRGQDVALRCDPISGHVSLYWYRQALGQGPEFLTYFNYEAQQDKSGLPNDRFSAERPEGSISTLTIQRTEQRDSAMYRCASSFGTGNYEQYFGPGTRLTVT.